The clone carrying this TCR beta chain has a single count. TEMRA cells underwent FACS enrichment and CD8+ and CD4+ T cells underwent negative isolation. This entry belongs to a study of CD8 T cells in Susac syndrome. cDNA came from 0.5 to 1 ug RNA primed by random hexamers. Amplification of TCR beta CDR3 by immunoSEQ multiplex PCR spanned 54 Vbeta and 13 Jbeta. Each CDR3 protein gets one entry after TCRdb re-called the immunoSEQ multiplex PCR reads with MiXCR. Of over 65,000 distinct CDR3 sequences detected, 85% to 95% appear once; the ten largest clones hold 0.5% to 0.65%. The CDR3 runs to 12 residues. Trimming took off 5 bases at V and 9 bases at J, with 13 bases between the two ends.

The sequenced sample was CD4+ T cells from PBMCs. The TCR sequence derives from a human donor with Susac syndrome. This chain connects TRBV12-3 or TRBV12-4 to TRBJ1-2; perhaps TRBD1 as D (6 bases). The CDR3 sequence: CASSVDRSRYTF. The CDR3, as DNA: TGTGCCAGCAGTGTAGACAGGAGTCGCTACACCTTC.